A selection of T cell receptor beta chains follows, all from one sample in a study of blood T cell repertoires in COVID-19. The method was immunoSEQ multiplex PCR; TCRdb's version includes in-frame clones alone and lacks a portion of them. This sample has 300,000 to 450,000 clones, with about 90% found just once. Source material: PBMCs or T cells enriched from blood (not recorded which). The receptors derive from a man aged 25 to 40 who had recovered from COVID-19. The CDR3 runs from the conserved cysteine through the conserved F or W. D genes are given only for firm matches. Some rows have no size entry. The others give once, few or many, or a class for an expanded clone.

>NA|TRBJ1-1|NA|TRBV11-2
CASSSLGSGAFF
TGTGCCAGCAGCTCCTTGGGGAGTGGAGCTTTCTTT
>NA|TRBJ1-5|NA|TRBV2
CASAGNEGNQPQHF
TGTGCCAGCGCAGGGAATGAAGGCAATCAGCCCCAGCATTTT
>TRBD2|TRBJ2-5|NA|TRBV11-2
CASSLWGSGSYQETQYF
TGTGCCAGCAGCTTATGGGGTAGCGGGTCGTACCAAGAGACCCAGTACTTC
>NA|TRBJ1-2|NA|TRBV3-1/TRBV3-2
CASSQQPGPNYGYTF
TGTGCCAGCAGCCAGCAGCCGGGTCCCAACTATGGCTACACCTTC
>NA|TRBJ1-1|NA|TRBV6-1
CASSEMRANAEAFF
TGTGCCAGCAGTGAAATGAGGGCGAACGCTGAAGCTTTCTTT
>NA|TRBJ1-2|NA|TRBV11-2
CASSRGGLYGYTF
TGTGCCAGCAGCCGCGGGGGCCTCTATGGCTACACCTTC
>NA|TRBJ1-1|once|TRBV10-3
CAISEGQNTEAFF
TGTGCCATCAGTGAAGGACAGAACACTGAAGCTTTCTTT
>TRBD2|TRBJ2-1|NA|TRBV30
CAWSLAGGKNNEQFF
TGTGCCTGGAGTCTAGCGGGGGGGAAAAACAATGAGCAGTTCTTC
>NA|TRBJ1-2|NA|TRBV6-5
CASNPQGRDGYTF
TGTGCCAGCAACCCACAAGGGAGGGATGGCTACACCTTC
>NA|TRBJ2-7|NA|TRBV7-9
CASSLDRLPPYEQYF
TGTGCCAGCAGCTTAGACAGGCTTCCTCCCTACGAGCAGTACTTC
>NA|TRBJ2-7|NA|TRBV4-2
CASSQEATSGEQYF
TGTGCCAGCAGCCAAGAAGCCACTTCGGGCGAGCAGTACTTC
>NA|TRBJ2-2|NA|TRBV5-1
CASSLSRGRSNTGELFF
TGCGCCAGCAGCTTGAGTCGCGGCAGATCGAACACCGGGGAGCTGTTTTTT
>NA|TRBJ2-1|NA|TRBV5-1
CASSFLTRNRDEQFF
TGCGCCAGCAGCTTTTTAACACGGAACCGGGATGAGCAGTTCTTC
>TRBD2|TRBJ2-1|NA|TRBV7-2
CASSPEAGGPFGQFF
TGTGCCAGCAGCCCAGAGGCGGGGGGGCCGTTTGGGCAGTTCTTC
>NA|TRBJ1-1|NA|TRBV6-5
CASSPLNFGNTEAFF
TGTGCCAGCAGTCCCCTGAACTTTGGGAACACTGAAGCTTTCTTT
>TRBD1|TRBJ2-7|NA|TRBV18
CASSPSGQGTYEQYF
TGTGCCAGCTCACCATCGGGACAGGGGACTTACGAGCAGTACTTC
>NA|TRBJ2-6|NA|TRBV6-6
CASQGRGIPGANVLTF
TGTGCCAGCCAGGGACGGGGGATCCCTGGGGCCAACGTCCTGACTTTC
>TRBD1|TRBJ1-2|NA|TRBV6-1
CASSPGTGYNYGYTF
TGTGCCAGCAGTCCCGGGACAGGATATAACTATGGCTACACCTTC
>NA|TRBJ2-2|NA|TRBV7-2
CASSPTGPLRGELFF
TGTGCCAGCAGCCCGACAGGTCCCTTGAGGGGGGAGCTGTTTTTT
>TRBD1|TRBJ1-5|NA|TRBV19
CASSNRGSNQPQHF
TGTGCCAGTAGTAACAGGGGGAGCAATCAGCCCCAGCATTTT
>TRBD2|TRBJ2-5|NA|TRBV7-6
CASSEIRRPSGGDQETQYF
TGTGCCAGCAGCGAGATCCGCCGGCCTAGCGGGGGGGACCAAGAGACCCAGTACTTC
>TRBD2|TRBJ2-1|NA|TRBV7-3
CASSSRPGGEQFF
TGTGCCAGCAGCTCAAGGCCCGGGGGGGAGCAGTTCTTC
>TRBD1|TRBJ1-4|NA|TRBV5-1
CASSLRTGGNEKLFF
TGCGCCAGCAGCTTGAGGACAGGGGGGAATGAAAAACTGTTTTTT
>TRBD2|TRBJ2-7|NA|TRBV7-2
CASSLVRTRGNYEQYF
TGTGCCAGCAGCTTAGTAAGGACTAGAGGTAACTACGAGCAGTACTTC
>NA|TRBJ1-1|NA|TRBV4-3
CASTSVHAAGGTEAFF
TGCGCCAGCACCTCTGTTCACGCGGCCGGGGGCACTGAAGCTTTCTTT
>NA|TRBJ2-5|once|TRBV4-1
CASSRTSQETQYF
TGCGCCAGCAGCCGGACTTCTCAAGAGACCCAGTACTTC
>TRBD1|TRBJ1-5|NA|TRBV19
CASSSRTGGAHQPQHF
TGTGCCAGTAGTAGCCGGACAGGGGGCGCGCATCAGCCCCAGCATTTT
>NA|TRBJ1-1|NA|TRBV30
CAWTPGVQGNTEAFF
TGTGCCTGGACCCCCGGGGTACAGGGAAACACTGAAGCTTTCTTT
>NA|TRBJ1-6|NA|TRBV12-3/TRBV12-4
CASSFGPNSPLHF
TGTGCCAGCAGTTTTGGCCCGAATTCACCCCTCCACTTT
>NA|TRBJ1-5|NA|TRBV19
CASSPQGYFTNQPQHF
TGTGCCAGTAGTCCCCAGGGTTACTTTACGAATCAGCCCCAGCATTTT
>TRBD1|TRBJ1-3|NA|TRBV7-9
CASSGRDRERNTIYF
TGTGCCAGCAGCGGGAGGGACAGGGAGAGAAACACCATATATTTT
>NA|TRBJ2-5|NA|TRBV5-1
CASSLIGGGIQETQYF
TGCGCCAGCAGCTTGATCGGTGGGGGGATCCAAGAGACCCAGTACTTC
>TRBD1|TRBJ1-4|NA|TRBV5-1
CASSLSTGVGDEKLFF
TGCGCCAGCAGCTTGTCTACAGGGGTGGGGGATGAAAAACTGTTTTTT
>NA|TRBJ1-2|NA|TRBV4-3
CASSQNGQFGYTF
TGCGCCAGCAGCCAAAATGGACAGTTCGGCTACACCTTC
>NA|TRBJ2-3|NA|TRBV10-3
CAISGSPKDTQYF
TGTGCCATCAGTGGTAGCCCTAAGGATACGCAGTATTTT
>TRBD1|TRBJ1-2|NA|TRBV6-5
CASRSPGGNYGYTF
TGTGCCAGCAGAAGTCCAGGGGGCAACTATGGCTACACCTTC
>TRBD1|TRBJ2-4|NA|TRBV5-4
CASSLKGAAKNIQYF
TGTGCCAGCAGCTTGAAGGGGGCAGCCAAAAACATTCAGTACTTC
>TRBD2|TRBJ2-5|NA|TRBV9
CASSVASGTSGVQETQYF
TGTGCCAGCAGCGTAGCTTCGGGAACTAGCGGGGTACAAGAGACCCAGTACTTC
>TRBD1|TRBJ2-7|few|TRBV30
CAWSPYRGWDEQYF
TGTGCCTGGAGTCCATACAGGGGTTGGGACGAGCAGTACTTC
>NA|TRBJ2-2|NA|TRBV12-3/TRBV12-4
CASNQGYTGELFF
TGTGCCAGCAACCAGGGATACACCGGGGAGCTGTTTTTT
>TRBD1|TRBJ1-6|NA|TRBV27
CASSGTGVSPNSPLHF
TGTGCCAGCAGCGGAACAGGGGTCTCCCCTAATTCACCCCTCCACTTT
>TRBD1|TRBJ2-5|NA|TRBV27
CASSLLGQQETQYF
TGTGCCAGCAGCCTTCTGGGACAGCAAGAGACCCAGTACTTC
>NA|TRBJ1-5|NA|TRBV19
CASSIWREQPQHF
TGTGCCAGTAGTATATGGAGGGAACAGCCCCAGCATTTT
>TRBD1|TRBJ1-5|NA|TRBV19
CASSIVDRGQQPQHF
TGTGCCAGTAGTATAGTTGACAGGGGACAACAGCCCCAGCATTTT
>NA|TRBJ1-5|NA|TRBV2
CASSEVDNQPQHF
TGTGCCAGCAGTGAAGTGGACAACCAGCCCCAGCATTTT